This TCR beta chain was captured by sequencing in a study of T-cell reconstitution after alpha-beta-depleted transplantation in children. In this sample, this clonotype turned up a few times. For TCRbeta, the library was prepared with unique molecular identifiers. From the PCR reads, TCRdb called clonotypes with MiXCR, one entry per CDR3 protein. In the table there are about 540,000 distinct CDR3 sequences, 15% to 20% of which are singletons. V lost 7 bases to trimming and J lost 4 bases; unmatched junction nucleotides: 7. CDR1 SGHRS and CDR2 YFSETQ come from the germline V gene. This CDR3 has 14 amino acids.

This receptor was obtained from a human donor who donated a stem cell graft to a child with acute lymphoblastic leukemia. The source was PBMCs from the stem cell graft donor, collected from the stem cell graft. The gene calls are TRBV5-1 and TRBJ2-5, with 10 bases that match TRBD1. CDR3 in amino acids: CASGQGEVGETQYF. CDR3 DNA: TGCGCCAGCGGACAGGGGGAGGTAGGAGAGACCCAGTACTTC.